This T cell receptor beta chain is drawn from a study of blood T cells in healthy people across ages. The use of a sample-barcoded 5' primer and a J-beta primer mix characterized a second PCR of about 7 to 12 cycles. TCRdb re-analysed the 5' RACE reads in MiXCR, keeping a single row per CDR3 protein. The sample contains 800,000 or so distinct CDR3 sequences, around 62% of which appear only once. The TCR comes from a man aged 25 to 45 in good health. The specimen was blood.

The CDR3 bases are TGCAGCGCTCGCGGGGCGGTCGGTGAAAAACTGTTTTTT. As protein: CSARGAVGEKLFF. V usage is TRBV29-1 and J usage is TRBJ1-4, with D possibly matching TRBD1 (5 bases). The V end lost 7 bases, the J end lost 7 bases, and 16 bases lay between the germline ends. The CDR3 sequence is 13 residues long. Germline V lookup: CDR1 SQVTM, CDR2 ANQGSEA. Supplemented by reference TRBV29-1 and TRBJ1-4, the full variable domain reads SAVISQKPSRDICQRGTSLTIQCQVDSQVTMMFWYRQQPGQSLTLIATANQGSEATYESGFVIDKFPISRPNLTFSTLTVSNMSPEDSSIYLCSARGAVGEKLFFGSGTQLSVL.